The 8 T cell receptor beta chains listed next were all sequenced from one sample in a study of technical replicates of blood from a few donors. Profiled with immunoSEQ multiplex PCR; TCRdb holds only in-frame clones, not every one. The table includes about 76,000 clones, around 85% detected once. What was sequenced was PBMCs. The origin of the receptors is a human donor in good health. Some clones in this sample may be carry-over from other donors' samples.

The chain couples TRBV5-4 to TRBJ2-7; D gene uncertain. The V gene lost 0 bases and the J gene lost 2 bases, with 9 bases spanning the gap. The CDR3 is 14 amino acids. Looked up from germline, CDR1 is SGHNT and CDR2 is YYREEE (reference sequence). The DNA for the CDR3 is TGTGCCAGCAGCTTGGGTACTTCCCCCTACGAGCAGTACTTC. Encoded protein: CASSLGTSPYEQYF.

This chain uses TRBV9 with TRBJ2-2; 9 bases are a match to TRBD1. Germline V CDR1 and CDR2: SGDLS, YYNGEE. This CDR3 comprises 17 residues. J lost 4 bases, V lost 6 bases, and 13 bases had no gene match. CDR3 protein: CASTSNLGQGSTGELFF. DNA of the CDR3: TGTGCCAGCACCTCAAACCTGGGACAGGGAAGCACCGGGGAGCTGTTTTTT.

This clone came up a few times. This chain connects TRBV4-1 to TRBJ1-1; D is ambiguous. Germline V gene data show CDR1 as MGHRA and CDR2 as YSYEKL. V lost 0 bases and J lost 2, with 16 bases in between. There are 17 residues in the CDR3. The CDR3 sequence: CASSQEGWANQNTEAFF. DNA of the CDR3: TGCGCCAGCAGCCAAGAGGGTTGGGCCAACCAAAACACTGAAGCTTTCTTT.

This chain connects TRBV6-6 to TRBJ2-7; D is uncertain. V dropped 2 bases and J dropped 4 bases, with 9 bases sitting between them. Germline CDR1 and CDR2: MNHNY and SVGAGI (reference sequence). The CDR3 is 13 amino acids. The CDR3 DNA reads TGTGCCAGCAGTTACAGAGAAGAATACGAGCAGTACTTC. Translating gives CASSYREEYEQYF.

The rearrangement joins TRBV7-2 to TRBJ2-7; 7 bases are a match to TRBD2. Per germline, CDR1 SGHTA and CDR2 FQGNSA. This CDR3 contains 11 residues. In nucleotides, the CDR3 is TGTGTCCAGCGGGGCTCCTACGAGCAGTACTTC. Translated: CVQRGSYEQYF.

The V call is TRBV7-8, the J call TRBJ2-2, with 8 bases that match TRBD1. The V segment lost 1 base and the J segment 7 bases; nucleotides outside the gene matches: 5. This CDR3 is built from 15 residues. Germline CDR1 and CDR2: SGHVS and FQNEAQ. The CDR3 DNA is TGTGCCAGCAGCTTAGGGCAGGGGGCAGGCGGGGAGCTGTTTTTT. It encodes CASSLGQGAGGELFF.

The CDR3 here is CASSPISTGETEAFF. DNA of the CDR3: TGTGCCAGCTCACCAATTTCGACAGGGGAAACTGAAGCTTTCTTT. The gene calls are TRBV18 and TRBJ1-1; TRBD1 aligns across 8 bases. Germline CDR1 reads KGHSH; CDR2 reads LQKENI. V lost 2 bases, J lost 5 bases, and 7 bases stayed unmatched. There are 15 residues in the CDR3.

CDR3 region: CATSRGQRRGGDEQYF. The CDR3 DNA is TGTGCCACCAGCAGAGGGCAGCGGCGGGGCGGCGACGAGCAGTACTTC. This chain connects TRBV15 to TRBJ2-7, with D tentatively TRBD2 (6 bases). V shed 1 base and J shed 5 bases, with 18 bases lying between them. The CDR3 spans 16 residues. The germline V gene encodes CDR1 LNHNV and CDR2 YYDKDF (reference sequence).